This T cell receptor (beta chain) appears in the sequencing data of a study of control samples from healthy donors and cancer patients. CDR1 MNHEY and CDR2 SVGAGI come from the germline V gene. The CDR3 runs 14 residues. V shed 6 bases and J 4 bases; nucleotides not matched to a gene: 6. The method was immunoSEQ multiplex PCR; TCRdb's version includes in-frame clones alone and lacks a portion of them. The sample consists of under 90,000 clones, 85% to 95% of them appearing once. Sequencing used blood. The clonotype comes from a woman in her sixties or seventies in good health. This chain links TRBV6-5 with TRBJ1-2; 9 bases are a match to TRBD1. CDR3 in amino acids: CASRKQGALYGYTF. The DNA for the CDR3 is TGTGCCAGCAGGAAACAGGGGGCCCTCTATGGCTACACCTTC.